This T cell receptor (beta chain) stems from a study of cytomegalovirus exposure and HLA in healthy donors (TCRdb year 2017). Study-wide context: An earlier analysis of roughly 610 of the donors reported 250 to 300 Gb of sequence data and 95 million to 120 million unique TCR beta sequences obtained from about 179 million T cells. Roughly 320 gigabases of sequencing data and around 88 million unique TCR sequences made up an early release that covered nearly 650 HLA-typed donors. HLA typing included class I and class II loci at four-digit resolution. The number of donors typed differed by locus, with about 629-630 for A, B, C, DRB1 and DQB1, over 500 for DQA1, over 600 for DPA1, and some 470 for DPB1. The aim of the study was to test whether cataloging public T cell receptors could identify signatures of past pathogen exposure. A later genetic analysis took genome-wide SNP genotypes for about three fifths of the 666 donors and used that subset as a discovery cohort. Donor age, sex, ethnicity and CMV serostatus were compiled alongside the repertoire data. To decide whether each TCR beta V gene segment behaved as functional or pseudogenic, an earlier analysis of some 570 of the donors relied on high-throughput TCR beta sequencing. In the later analysis, no new phenotypic data were used to find candidate immune exposures; instead, reliance was placed on TCR beta sequences and their occurrence across donors. Roughly 5 DR-DQ haplotypes were handled as single units for association and clustering, since linkage in the cohort was strong. Along with the approximately 650-subject first cohort, a separate validation cohort of roughly 110 different subjects was used. The T cell repertoires of under 750 subjects were profiled by immunosequencing and related to cytomegalovirus serostatus. Among around 400 genotyped donors of the cohort, an average of about 240,000 unique TCR beta nucleotide sequences were sequenced per donor, roughly 20% of them non-productive. Among the roughly 400 genotyped donors, roughly 80% belonged to the genetic ancestry cluster associated with self-reported Caucasian donors. All discovery cohort repertoires had been generated using a single sequencing platform. To predict cytomegalovirus infection status, the study combined high-throughput TCR immunosequencing, statistical association of individual TCRs with disease status, and machine learning. To study patterns of TCR occurrence, a later analysis re-analyzed previously published TCR beta repertoires from 500 to 850 donors and added high-resolution HLA genotyping. What the authors observed across the whole study: An association between a missense DCLRE1C variant and V-gene and J-gene trimming of TCR beta chains was found in a later genetic analysis and replicated in an independent cohort. Cytomegalovirus status was reported to be diagnosed by the classifier with high specificity and sensitivity in both the original and validation cohorts. A further reported finding was that TCR beta sequences accurately predicted the HLA-A and HLA-B alleles for most subjects in the first cohort. In a later genetic analysis, fewer N-insertions in productive TCRs were reported among donors in an Asian-associated ancestry cluster than the roughly 710-donor mean. A few of the identified cytomegalovirus-associated TCR beta chains were confirmed in vitro to be specific for cytomegalovirus antigens. Most CMV-associated TCR beta chains appeared to be HLA-restricted in a later analysis, and the HLA associations seemed to be driven largely by CMV exposure. At a false discovery rate of 0.05, a later analysis linked around 17,000 TCR beta sequences to specific HLA alleles. Presence/absence analyses assumed roughly uniform sequencing depth across donors, an assumption that may not hold. Most TCR sequences were seen in very few donors, while some public TCRs were found in many individuals. When HLA alleles, especially DR and DQ, strongly co-occurred, TCR associations were difficult to assign to individual alleles. The only immune exposure information available for the cohort was CMV serostatus. A cluster of highly shared sequence variants was judged likely to be a technical artifact of the sequencing pipeline. In a later analysis, TCR association rates were found to vary across HLA loci, with the most associated TCRs seen for DRB1 alleles and the fewest for HLA-C alleles. In the study, approximately 160 TCR beta chains were listed as associated with cytomegalovirus. According to a later analysis, parvovirus B19, influenza, CMV and Epstein-Barr virus appeared linked to several top co-occurrence clusters. Some IMGT-functional V segments, including TRBV6-2 and TRBV6-3, could not be distinguished by the 87-base-pair reads and were therefore excluded. Because HLA typing was unavailable for some donors at each locus, only the typed subset was used in association tests. Because counts were too low, roughly 17 rarely observed V segments, including chromosome 9 orphons, were left out of the earlier analysis of approximately 500 of the donors. The authors suggested that the approach could potentially be generalized to other disease states and immunological phenotypes. Compared with equally common non-associated chains, HLA-associated TCR beta chains in a later analysis were more clonally expanded and had lower generation probabilities. Linkage disequilibrium might explain the correlated functional status among segregating V segments, but an unknown experimental factor could not be excluded. This cohort had only TCR beta chains sequenced, and the lack of alpha or paired-chain data limited which features could be detected. An earlier analysis of approximately 540 of the donors showed that most TCR beta V segments appeared in productive rearrangements either about 87% or about 30% of the time, which broadly matched IMGT annotations.

In total, just over 650 healthy bone marrow donors made up the cohort. At the time of sampling, every cohort member was nominally healthy, though immune exposures that went unrecorded were likely present. The donor tested CMV seronegative and was one of the 352 seronegative cohort members. Each donor provided a peripheral blood sample, and peripheral blood mononuclear cells were used for TCR beta sequencing. The Qiagen DNeasy Blood Extraction Kit was used to extract genomic DNA from the blood cell samples. This clone has only a few counts. Its antigen specificity is not known. Base qualities were left out, and no much larger clone turns up one base away. The CDR3 goes from the cysteine to the phenylalanine over 17 residues. Only the CDR3 DNA stays, 51 bases, in frame from base 1. V has 4 bases trimmed and J has 3 bases trimmed; junction bases matching no gene number 7. Based on the germline V gene, the CDR1 and CDR2 sequences are SGHRS and YFSETQ.

Libraries were built with the immunoSEQ multiplex PCR assay. For the multiplex PCR, a mixture combining 60 forward primers for TCR Vbeta segments and 13 reverse primers for TCR Jbeta segments was used. Amplification of the CDR3 region of rearranged TCR beta genes was performed with a multiplex PCR assay on genomic DNA. The amplified TCR beta libraries were sequenced on the Illumina HiSeq System as 87-base-pair reads. The original methods were these. In a later analysis, 77 million or so unique TCR beta chains were counted across the 690 or so repertoires, and roughly 10 million of these chains were shared by at least two donors. A nearest-neighbor algorithm error-corrected the raw reads and collapsed the reads into unique sequences, merging closely related sequences to remove PCR and sequencing errors. CDR3 sequences were aligned to IMGT reference sequences to assign V, D and J gene segments. For a sequence to be retained, at least a six-nucleotide match to both a V gene segment and a J gene segment was required. A rearrangement was called productive if the CDR3 had no stop codons and remained in frame with V and J, and every other rearrangement was called non-productive. CDR3 was defined according to IMGT convention as the region running from the second conserved V-encoded cysteine to the conserved J-encoded phenylalanine. The earlier analysis of 587 of the donors excluded any sequence lacking an unambiguous match to a single V gene segment. In an earlier analysis of several hundred of the donors, V segments were called functional above 56.7% productive rearrangements and were called segregating when the between-donor standard deviation exceeded 5%. A statistical classification framework was built for diagnosing cytomegalovirus status from the catalog of TCR beta chain sequences. In a later analysis, V and J genes were assigned by comparing TCR nucleotide sequences against IMGT/GENE-DB human TR gene sequences. The TCRdist pipeline was used in a later analysis to assign CDR3 sequences and most-parsimonious VDJ recombination scenarios. A later analysis defined each TCR beta chain by its CDR3 amino acid sequence plus V-gene family, and excluded reads lacking a unique V-gene family. To address suspected cross-contamination and a sequencing artifact, a later analysis removed roughly 640 highly shared, low-generation-probability nucleotide sequences. In a later analysis, a clonal expansion index for each public chain was calculated from normalized within-repertoire ranks of inferred template counts. In a later analysis, generation probabilities were computed using a VDJ recombination model fitted to out-of-frame rearrangements, and the results were checked against IGoR. A later analysis scored TCR-TCR, TCR-HLA and TCR-CMV co-occurrence with hypergeometric tests, applying a repertoire-size bias correction to TCR pairs. In a later analysis, false discovery rates were estimated by permuting HLA or CMV assignments 20 times. In a later analysis, co-occurring TCRs were grouped using DBSCAN, with TCRdist sequence similarity added in when clustering inside HLA-allele-positive subsets. Co-occurrence clustering excluded repertoires with fewer than 30,000 or more than 120,000 public chains, plus five with anomalous nucleotide sharing. This immuneACCESS table, as held by TCRdb, lists in-frame sequences with V and J called but not all clones. Of the missing ones, under half trace to an unresolved V gene in checked studies; the others have no known cause. V, J and clone size derive from that table, while D and trimming were established from the DNA sequence. Recorded for this sample are over 70,000 clones; more than 70% of them occurred a single time. Together, the top ten hold 3.7% of the sample.

This receptor was taken from a man aged 30 to 45 in good health and CMV-seronegative. What was sequenced was PBMCs. In this chain, TRBV5-1 is recombined with TRBJ2-1, and TRBD2 aligns with 13 junction nucleotides. The DNA reads as follows: TGCGCCAGCAGCCTTACTAGCGGGAGGGCCATCTACAATGAGCAGTTCTTC. It is translated as CASSLTSGRAIYNEQFF. The reference TRBV5-1 and TRBJ2-1 proteins fill in what lies around the CDR3, so the full variable domain reads KAGVTQTPRYLIKTRGQQVTLSCSPISGHRSVSWYQQTPGQGLQFLFEYFSETQRNKGNFPGRFSGRQFSNSRSEMNVSTLELGDSALYLCASSLTSGRAIYNEQFFGPGTRLTVL.